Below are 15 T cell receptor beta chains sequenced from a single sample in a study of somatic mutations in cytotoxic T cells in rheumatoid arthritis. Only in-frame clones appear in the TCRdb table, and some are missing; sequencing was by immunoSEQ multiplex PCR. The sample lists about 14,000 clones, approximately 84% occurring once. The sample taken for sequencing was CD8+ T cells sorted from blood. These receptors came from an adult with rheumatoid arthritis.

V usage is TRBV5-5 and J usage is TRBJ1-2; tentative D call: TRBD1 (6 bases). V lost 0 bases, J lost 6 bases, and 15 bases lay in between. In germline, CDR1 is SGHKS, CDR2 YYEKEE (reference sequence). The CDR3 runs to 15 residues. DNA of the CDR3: TGTGCCAGCAGCTTGGTAATGGGGGGCAAGGATGGCTACACCTTC. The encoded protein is CASSLVMGGKDGYTF. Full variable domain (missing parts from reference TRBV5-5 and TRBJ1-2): DAGVTQSPTHLIKTRGQQVTLRCSPISGHKSVSWYQQVLGQGPQFIFQYYEKEERGRGNFPDRFSARQFPNYSSELNVNALLLGDSALYLCASSLVMGGKDGYTFGSGTRLTVV.

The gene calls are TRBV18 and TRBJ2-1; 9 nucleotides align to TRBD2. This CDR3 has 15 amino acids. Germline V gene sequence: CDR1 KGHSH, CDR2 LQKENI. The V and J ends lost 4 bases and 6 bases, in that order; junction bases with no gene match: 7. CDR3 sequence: CASSRGSGRLNEQFF. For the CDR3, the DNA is TGTGCCAGCTCACGAGGTAGCGGGAGACTCAATGAGCAGTTCTTC.

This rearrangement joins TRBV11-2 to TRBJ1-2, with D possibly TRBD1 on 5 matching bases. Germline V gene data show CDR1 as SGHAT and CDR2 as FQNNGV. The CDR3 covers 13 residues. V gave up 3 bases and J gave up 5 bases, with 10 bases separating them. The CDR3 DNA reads TGTGCCAGCAGCTTGGGCGGGGCGTATGGCTACACCTTC. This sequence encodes CASSLGGAYGYTF.

DNA for the CDR3: TGCGCCAGCAGCCTCGGGAGGGGAATGAACACTGAAGCTTTCTTT. This translates into CASSLGRGMNTEAFF. V is TRBV5-1 and J is TRBJ1-1; possible D gene TRBD1, 5 bases. V was clipped by 4 bases and J by 0 bases, with 13 bases between them. This CDR3 region has 15 residues. Germline V CDR1 and CDR2: SGHRS, YFSETQ. Full variable domain (missing parts from reference TRBV5-1 and TRBJ1-1): KAGVTQTPRYLIKTRGQQVTLSCSPISGHRSVSWYQQTPGQGLQFLFEYFSETQRNKGNFPGRFSGRQFSNSRSEMNVSTLELGDSALYLCASSLGRGMNTEAFFGQGTRLTVV.

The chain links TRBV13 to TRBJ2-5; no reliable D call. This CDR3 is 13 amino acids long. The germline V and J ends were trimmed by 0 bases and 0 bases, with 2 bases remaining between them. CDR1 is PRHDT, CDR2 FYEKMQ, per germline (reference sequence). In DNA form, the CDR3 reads TGTGCCAGCAGCTTAGGGAACCAAGAGACCCAGTACTTC. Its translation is CASSLGNQETQYF.

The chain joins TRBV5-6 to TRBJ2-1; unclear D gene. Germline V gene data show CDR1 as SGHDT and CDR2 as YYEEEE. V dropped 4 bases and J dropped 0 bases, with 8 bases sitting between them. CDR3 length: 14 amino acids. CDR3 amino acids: CASSQPSSYNEQFF. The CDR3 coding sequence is TGTGCCAGCAGCCAACCGAGCTCCTACAATGAGCAGTTCTTC.

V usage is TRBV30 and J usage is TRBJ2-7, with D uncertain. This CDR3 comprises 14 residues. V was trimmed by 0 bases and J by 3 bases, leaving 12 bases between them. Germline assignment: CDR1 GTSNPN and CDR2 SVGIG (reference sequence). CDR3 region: CAWSVDTLGYEQYF. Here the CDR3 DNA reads TGTGCCTGGAGTGTAGACACCTTGGGCTACGAGCAGTACTTC.

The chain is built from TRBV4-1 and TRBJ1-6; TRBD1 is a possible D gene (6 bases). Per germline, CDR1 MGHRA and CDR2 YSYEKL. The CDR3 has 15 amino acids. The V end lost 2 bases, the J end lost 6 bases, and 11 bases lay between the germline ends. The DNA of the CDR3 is TGCGCCAGCAGCCAAACAGGGTTGGGTAATTCACCCCTCCACTTT. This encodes CASSQTGLGNSPLHF.

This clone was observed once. CDR3 in amino acids: CASSEADSSYEQYF. DNA for the CDR3: TGTGCCAGCAGTGAAGCAGATAGCTCCTACGAGCAGTACTTC. The chain has TRBV2 and TRBJ2-7; D remains unclear. This CDR3 is built from 14 residues. Per germline, CDR1 SNHLY and CDR2 FYNNEI. The V and J ends lost 0 bases and 0 bases respectively, with 6 bases between them.

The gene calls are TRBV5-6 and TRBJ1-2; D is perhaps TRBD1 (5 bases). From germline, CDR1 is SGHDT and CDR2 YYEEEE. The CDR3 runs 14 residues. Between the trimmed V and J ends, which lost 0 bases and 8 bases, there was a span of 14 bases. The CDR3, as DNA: TGTGCCAGCAGCTTGGACGTTCGGGGGGGAGGCTACACCTTC. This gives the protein CASSLDVRGGGYTF.

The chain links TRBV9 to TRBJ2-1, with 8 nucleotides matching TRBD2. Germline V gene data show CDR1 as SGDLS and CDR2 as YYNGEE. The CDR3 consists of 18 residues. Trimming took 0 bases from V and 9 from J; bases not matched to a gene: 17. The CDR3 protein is CASSVGPLAFSGEGEQFF. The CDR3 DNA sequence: TGTGCCAGCAGCGTAGGCCCCCTCGCCTTTAGCGGGGAGGGTGAGCAGTTCTTC.

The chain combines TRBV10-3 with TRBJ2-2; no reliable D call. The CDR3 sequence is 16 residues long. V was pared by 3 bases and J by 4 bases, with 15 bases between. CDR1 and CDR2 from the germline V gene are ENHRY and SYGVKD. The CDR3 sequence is CAISESPGVGTGELFF. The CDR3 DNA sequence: TGTGCCATCAGTGAATCTCCCGGCGTAGGCACCGGGGAGCTGTTTTTT.

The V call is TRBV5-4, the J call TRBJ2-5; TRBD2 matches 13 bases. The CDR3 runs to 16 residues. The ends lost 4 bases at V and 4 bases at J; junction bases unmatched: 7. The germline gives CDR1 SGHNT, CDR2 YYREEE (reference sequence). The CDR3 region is CASSELLAGGRETQYF. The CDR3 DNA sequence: TGTGCCAGCAGCGAACTACTAGCGGGGGGGAGAGAGACCCAGTACTTC.

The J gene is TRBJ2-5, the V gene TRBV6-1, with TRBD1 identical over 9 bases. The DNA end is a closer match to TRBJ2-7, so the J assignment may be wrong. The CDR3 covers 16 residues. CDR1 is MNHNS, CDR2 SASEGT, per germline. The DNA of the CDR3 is TGTGCCAGCAGTGAAAAGAGAGGACAGGGGCTGTACGAGCAGTACTTC. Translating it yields CASSEKRGQGLYEQYF.

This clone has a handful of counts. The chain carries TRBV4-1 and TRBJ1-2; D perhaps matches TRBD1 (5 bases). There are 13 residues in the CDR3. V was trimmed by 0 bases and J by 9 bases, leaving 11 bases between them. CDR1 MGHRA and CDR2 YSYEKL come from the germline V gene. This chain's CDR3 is CASSQDPGASYTF. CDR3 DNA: TGCGCCAGCAGCCAAGATCCTGGGGCTAGCTACACCTTC.